A single sample is the source of the 8 T cell receptor beta chains below, sequenced in a study of blood T cell repertoires in COVID-19. Method: immunoSEQ multiplex PCR; TCRdb's copy keeps in-frame clones and lacks some. The sample holds about 370,000 clones, about 90% seen once. The specimen was peripheral blood. The source is a young woman with COVID-19, enrolled during active disease.

The genes are TRBV28 and TRBJ2-7; 8 bases line up with TRBD2. This CDR3 comprises 13 residues. The V gene end was trimmed by 8 bases and the J gene end by 9 bases; junction bases not matched to a gene: 12. The V gene's germline CDR1 is MDHEN and CDR2 SYDVKM. The CDR3 coding sequence is TGTGCCAGCTCCGGGACTAGTTATCAGGGGCAGTACTTC. Protein product: CASSGTSYQGQYF.

V and J are TRBV13 and TRBJ1-1, with unresolved D. V was shortened by 3 bases and J by 1 base, with 9 bases between the two germline ends. Germline V lookup: CDR1 PRHDT, CDR2 FYEKMQ (reference sequence). There are 14 residues in the CDR3. CDR3 region: CASSLHTWNTEAFF. CDR3 nucleotide sequence: TGTGCCAGCAGCTTGCACACCTGGAACACTGAAGCTTTCTTT. Together with reference TRBV13 and TRBJ1-1, the CDR3 gives the full variable domain: AAGVIQSPRHLIKEKRETATLKCYPIPRHDTVYWYQQGPGQDPQFLISFYEKMQSDKGSIPDRFSAQQFSDYHSELNMSSLELGDSALYFCASSLHTWNTEAFFGQGTRLTVV.

The genes are TRBV2 and TRBJ2-3, with D perhaps TRBD1 (6 bases). The germline CDR1 and CDR2 sequences are SNHLY and FYNNEI. The CDR3 is 14 amino acids. V was clipped by 6 bases and J by 4 bases, with 14 bases between them. CDR3 loop: CASSPQGPADTQYF. The CDR3, as DNA: TGTGCCAGCAGCCCACAGGGTCCGGCAGATACGCAGTATTTT.

Here the CDR3 DNA reads TGTGCCAGCAGCTTCGACAGGGGCTACGAGCAGTACTTC. Its protein is CASSFDRGYEQYF. This chain connects TRBV11-3 to TRBJ2-7; 8 nucleotides align to TRBD1. V gave up 3 bases and J gave up 3 bases; unmatched junction bases: 1. Germline CDR1 reads SGHNT; CDR2 reads YENEEA. The CDR3 length is 13 residues.

This clone was detected only once. The chain carries TRBV19 and TRBJ1-4; 7 positions match TRBD1. The V and J ends lost 9 bases and 3 bases, in that order; junction bases with no gene match: 10. The CDR3 contains 15 residues. CDR1 is LNHDA and CDR2 is SQIVND in the germline V gene (reference sequence). The DNA of the CDR3 is TGTGCCAGCCGAATGGGGGGACAGTCTAATGAAAAACTGTTTTTT. Translating gives CASRMGGQSNEKLFF.

This clone was found once. The CDR3 coding sequence is TGTGCCAGCAGCTTATTTTTTGTCTGGCGGACGCGGACTGACAATGAGCAGTTCTTC. This sequence encodes CASSLFFVWRTRTDNEQFF. The chain couples TRBV11-3 to TRBJ2-1, with a tentative D call TRBD2 (5 bases). CDR3 length: 19 residues. Germline CDR1 SGHNT, CDR2 YENEEA. The ends were cut back, 2 bases at V and 5 bases at J, with 25 bases in the middle. Variable domain in full (rest from reference TRBV11-3 and TRBJ2-1): EAGVVQSPRYKIIEKKQPVAFWCNPISGHNTLYWYLQNLGQGPELLIRYENEEAVDDSQLPKDRFSAERLKGVDSTLKIQPAELGDSAVYLCASSLFFVWRTRTDNEQFFGPGTRLTVL.

This chain links TRBV9 with TRBJ2-7; TRBD2 might be the D (6 bases). The germline CDR1 and CDR2 sequences are SGDLS and YYNGEE. This CDR3 region has 15 residues. V was cut by 4 bases and J by 2 bases, with 16 bases left in between. The CDR3 sequence: CASSPRAGRPYEQYF. CDR3 sequence (DNA): TGTGCCAGCAGCCCCAGGGCAGGGAGGCCCTACGAGCAGTACTTC.

This sequence joins TRBV4-3 and TRBJ2-7; 7 bases match TRBD2. The CDR3 is 15 amino acids. Germline V gives CDR1 LGHNA, CDR2 YSLEER. The V segment lost 4 bases and the J segment 0 bases; nucleotides outside the gene matches: 6. The CDR3 DNA sequence: TGCGCCAGCAGCCCCTCTAGCGGCAACTCCTACGAGCAGTACTTC. Translation gives CASSPSSGNSYEQYF.